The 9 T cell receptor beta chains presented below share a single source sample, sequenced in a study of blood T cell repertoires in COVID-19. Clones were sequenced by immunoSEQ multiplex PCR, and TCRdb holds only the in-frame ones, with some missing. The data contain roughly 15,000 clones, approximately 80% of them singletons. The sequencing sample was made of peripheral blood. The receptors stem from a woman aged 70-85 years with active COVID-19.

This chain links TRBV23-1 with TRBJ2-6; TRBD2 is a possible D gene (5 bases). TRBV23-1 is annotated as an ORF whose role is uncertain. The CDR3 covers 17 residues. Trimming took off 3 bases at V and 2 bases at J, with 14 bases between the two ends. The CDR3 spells CASSQRLCGAGANVLTF. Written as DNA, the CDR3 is TGCGCCAGCAGTCAGCGACTATGTGGGGCTGGGGCCAACGTCCTGACTTTC.

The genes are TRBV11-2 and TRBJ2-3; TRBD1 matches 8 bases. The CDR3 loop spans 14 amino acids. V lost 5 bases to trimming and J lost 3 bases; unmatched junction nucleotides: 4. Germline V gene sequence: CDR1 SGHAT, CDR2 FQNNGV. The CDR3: CASSTRGLTDTQYF. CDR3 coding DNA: TGTGCCAGCAGCACCAGGGGGCTGACAGATACGCAGTATTTT.

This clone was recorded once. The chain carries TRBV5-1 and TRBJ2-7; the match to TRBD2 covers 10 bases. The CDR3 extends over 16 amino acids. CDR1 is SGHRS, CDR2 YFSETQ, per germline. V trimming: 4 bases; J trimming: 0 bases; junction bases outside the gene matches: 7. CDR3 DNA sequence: TGCGCCAGCAGCGCCACTAGCGGGACGAGCTCCTACGAGCAGTACTTC. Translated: CASSATSGTSSYEQYF.

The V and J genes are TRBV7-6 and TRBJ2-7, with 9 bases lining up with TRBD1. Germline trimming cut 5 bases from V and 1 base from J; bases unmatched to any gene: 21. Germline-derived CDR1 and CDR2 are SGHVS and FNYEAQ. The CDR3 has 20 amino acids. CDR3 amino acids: CASSRNPPSAGTGSSYEQYF. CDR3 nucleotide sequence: TGTGCCAGCAGCCGTAATCCGCCTTCAGCAGGGACAGGGAGTTCCTACGAGCAGTACTTC.

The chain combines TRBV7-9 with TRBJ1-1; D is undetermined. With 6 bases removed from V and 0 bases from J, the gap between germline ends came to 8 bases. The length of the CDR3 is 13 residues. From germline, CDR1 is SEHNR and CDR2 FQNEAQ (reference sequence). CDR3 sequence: CASSVVLNTEAFF. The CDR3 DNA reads TGTGCCAGCAGTGTTGTATTGAACACTGAAGCTTTCTTT.

CDR3 region: CASSFTGTGSFETQYF. In nucleotides, the CDR3 is TGCGCCAGCAGCTTCACCGGGACAGGGAGTTTCGAGACCCAGTACTTC. V and J are TRBV5-1 and TRBJ2-5; TRBD1 matches 9 bases. The trim removed 2 bases at V and 5 bases at J, leaving 10 bases unmatched. The CDR3 loop spans 16 amino acids. CDR1 and CDR2 from the germline V gene are SGHRS and YFSETQ.

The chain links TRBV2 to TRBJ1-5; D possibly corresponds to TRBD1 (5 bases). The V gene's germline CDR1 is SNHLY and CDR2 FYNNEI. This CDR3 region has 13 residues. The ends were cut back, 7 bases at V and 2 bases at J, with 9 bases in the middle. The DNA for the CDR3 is TGTGCCAGCAAGGTACAGGGCAATCAGCCCCAGCATTTT. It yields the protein CASKVQGNQPQHF.

The CDR3 sequence: CASSLEISGRSSYNEQFF. CDR3 coding DNA: TGTGCCAGCAGCTTAGAGATTAGCGGGAGAAGTAGCTACAATGAGCAGTTCTTC. J is TRBJ2-1 and V is TRBV7-2, with 9 bases aligning to TRBD2. Trimming at V came to 1 base and at J to 3 bases, leaving 10 bases not matched to a gene. In germline, CDR1 is SGHTA, CDR2 FQGNSA. The CDR3 covers 18 residues.

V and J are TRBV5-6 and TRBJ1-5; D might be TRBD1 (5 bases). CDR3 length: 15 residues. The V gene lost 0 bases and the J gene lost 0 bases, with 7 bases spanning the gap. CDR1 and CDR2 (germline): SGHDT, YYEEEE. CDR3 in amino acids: CASSLAGSSNQPQHF. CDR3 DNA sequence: TGTGCCAGCAGCTTGGCAGGGTCTAGCAATCAGCCCCAGCATTTT.